These T cell receptor beta chains were read from a single sample in a study of blood T cell repertoires in COVID-19. Data came from immunoSEQ multiplex PCR; TCRdb stores just in-frame clones and leaves some out. The profile covers fewer than 250,000 clones, with around nine tenths appearing a single time and about 0.79% taken by the ten largest. Input material: peripheral blood. These TCRs come from a man aged 25 to 45 with COVID-19, enrolled during active disease. CDR3s include the opening cysteine and the closing phenylalanine or tryptophan. Fields, in order: V gene, D gene, clone size, J gene, CDR3 DNA, CDR3 protein. D genes are given only for firm matches. Some rows have no size entry. The others give once, few or many, or a class for an expanded clone.

V gene: TRBV19; D gene: -; clone size: once; J gene: TRBJ1-5; CDR3 DNA: TGTGCCAGTAATGTCCGGCCCCAGCATTTT; CDR3 protein: CASNVRPQHF
V gene: TRBV9; D gene: TRBD1; clone size: -; J gene: TRBJ2-2; CDR3 DNA: TGTGCCAGCAGCGCACAGGGGGTCGGGGAGCTGTTTTTT; CDR3 protein: CASSAQGVGELFF
V gene: TRBV5-4; D gene: -; clone size: -; J gene: TRBJ2-7; CDR3 DNA: TGTGCCAGCAGCTACCCCGGGATTGCCTACGAGCAGTACTTC; CDR3 protein: CASSYPGIAYEQYF
V gene: TRBV29-1; D gene: -; clone size: -; J gene: TRBJ1-1; CDR3 DNA: TGCAGCGTTCACTCCACCCGGAACACTGAAGCTTTCTTT; CDR3 protein: CSVHSTRNTEAFF
V gene: TRBV3-1/TRBV3-2; D gene: TRBD2; clone size: few; J gene: TRBJ2-1; CDR3 DNA: TGTGCCAGCAGCCAAGAAGATCGCCTAGCGGGGGGGCCGAATGAGCAGTTCTTC; CDR3 protein: CASSQEDRLAGGPNEQFF
V gene: TRBV7-2; D gene: TRBD2; clone size: -; J gene: TRBJ2-7; CDR3 DNA: TGTGCCAGCAGCTCGCTAGCGGGGGCGGGTGGCGAGCAGTACTTC; CDR3 protein: CASSSLAGAGGEQYF
V gene: TRBV27; D gene: TRBD2; clone size: once; J gene: TRBJ2-3; CDR3 DNA: TGTGCCAGCAAACTAGCGGGGGGGCCTAGGGGAAAAAATACGCAGTATTTT; CDR3 protein: CASKLAGGPRGKNTQYF
V gene: TRBV30; D gene: TRBD1; clone size: -; J gene: TRBJ1-2; CDR3 DNA: TGTGCCTGGACGGACAGGGCAGGGAATGGCTACACCTTC; CDR3 protein: CAWTDRAGNGYTF
V gene: TRBV19; D gene: -; clone size: -; J gene: TRBJ1-3; CDR3 DNA: TGTGCCAGTGCCGGGGTTGAAGCTGGAAACACCATATATTTT; CDR3 protein: CASAGVEAGNTIYF
V gene: TRBV27; D gene: -; clone size: -; J gene: TRBJ1-6; CDR3 DNA: TGTGCCAGCAGTTTCGGTTCCGCTGCTAATTCACCCCTCCACTTT; CDR3 protein: CASSFGSAANSPLHF
V gene: TRBV9; D gene: -; clone size: -; J gene: TRBJ2-7; CDR3 DNA: TGTGCCAGCAGCGTAGGGAATAGCGGCTACGAGCAGTACTTC; CDR3 protein: CASSVGNSGYEQYF